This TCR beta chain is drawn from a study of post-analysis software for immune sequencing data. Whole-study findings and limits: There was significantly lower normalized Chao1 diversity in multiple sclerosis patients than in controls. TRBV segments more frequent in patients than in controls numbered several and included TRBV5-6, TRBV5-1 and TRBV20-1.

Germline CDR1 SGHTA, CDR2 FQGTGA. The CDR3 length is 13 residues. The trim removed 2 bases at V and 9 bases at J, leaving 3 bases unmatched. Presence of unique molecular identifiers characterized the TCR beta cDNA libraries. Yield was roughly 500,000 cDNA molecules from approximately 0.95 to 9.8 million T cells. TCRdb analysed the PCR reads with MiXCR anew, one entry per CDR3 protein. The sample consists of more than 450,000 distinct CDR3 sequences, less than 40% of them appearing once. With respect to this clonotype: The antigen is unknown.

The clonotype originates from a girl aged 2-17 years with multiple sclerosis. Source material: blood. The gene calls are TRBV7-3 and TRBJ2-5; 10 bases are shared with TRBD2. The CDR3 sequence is CASSLAAGGPQYF. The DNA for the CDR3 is TGTGCCAGCAGCTTAGCAGCGGGGGGGCCCCAGTACTTC.